This T cell receptor (beta chain) was identified during a study of identical twins. MiXCR was run by TCRdb on the 5' RACE reads, yielding one entry per CDR3 protein. The table lists roughly 720,000 distinct CDR3 sequences, about 18% of them singletons. Each donor was a healthy Caucasian. The germline V and J ends were trimmed by 11 bases and 5 bases, with 21 bases remaining between them. Germline CDR1 is LGHDT and CDR2 is YNNKEL (reference sequence). The length of the CDR3 is 15 residues. These records were also assigned to another study, of T cells expressing NK-cell markers. According to that study: What restricted sorting to alpha-beta TCR T cells in several experiments was an anti-gamma-delta TCR antibody.

Sample: PBMCs. This sequence was found in a woman under 30 in good health. The V call is TRBV3-1, the J call TRBJ2-2; D not resolved. CDR3 DNA: TGTGCCTCCAGCAAAGATTCGGGTATAACCGGGGAGCTGTTTTTT. Protein sequence: CASSKDSGITGELFF.